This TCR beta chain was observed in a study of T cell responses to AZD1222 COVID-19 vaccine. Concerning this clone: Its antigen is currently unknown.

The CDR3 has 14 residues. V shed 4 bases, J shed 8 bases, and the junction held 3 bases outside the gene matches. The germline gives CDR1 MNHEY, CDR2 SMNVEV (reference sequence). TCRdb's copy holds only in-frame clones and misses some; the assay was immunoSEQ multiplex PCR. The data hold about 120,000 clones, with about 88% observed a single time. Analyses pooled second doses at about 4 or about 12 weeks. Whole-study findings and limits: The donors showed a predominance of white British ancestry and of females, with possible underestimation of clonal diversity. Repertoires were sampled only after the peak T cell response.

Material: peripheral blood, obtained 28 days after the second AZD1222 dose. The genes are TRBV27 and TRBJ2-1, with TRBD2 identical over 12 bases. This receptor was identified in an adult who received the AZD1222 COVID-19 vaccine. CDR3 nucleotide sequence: TGTGCCAGCAGTTCTAGCGGGGGGGCTGATGAGCAGTTCTTC. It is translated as CASSSSGGADEQFF.